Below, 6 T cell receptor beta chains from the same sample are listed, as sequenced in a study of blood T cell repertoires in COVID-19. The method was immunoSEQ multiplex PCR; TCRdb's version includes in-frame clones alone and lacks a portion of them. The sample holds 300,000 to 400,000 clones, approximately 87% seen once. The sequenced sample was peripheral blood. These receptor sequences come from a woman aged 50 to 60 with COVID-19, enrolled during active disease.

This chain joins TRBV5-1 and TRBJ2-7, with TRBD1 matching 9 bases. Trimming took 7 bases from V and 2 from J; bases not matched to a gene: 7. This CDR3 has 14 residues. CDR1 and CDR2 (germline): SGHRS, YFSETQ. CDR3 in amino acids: CASRPGTGTYEQYF. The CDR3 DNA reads TGCGCCAGCCGACCCGGGACAGGGACCTACGAGCAGTACTTC.

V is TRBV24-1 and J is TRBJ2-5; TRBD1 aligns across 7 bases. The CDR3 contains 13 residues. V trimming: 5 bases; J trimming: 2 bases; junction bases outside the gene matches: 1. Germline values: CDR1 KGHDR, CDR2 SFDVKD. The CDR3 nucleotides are TGTGCCACCAGTGCCAGGGGGCAAGAGACCCAGTACTTC. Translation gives CATSARGQETQYF.

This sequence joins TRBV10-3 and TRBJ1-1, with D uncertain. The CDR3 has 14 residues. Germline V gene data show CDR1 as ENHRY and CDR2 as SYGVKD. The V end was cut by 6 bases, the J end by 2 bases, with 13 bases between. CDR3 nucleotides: TGTGCCATCAGAGACACAGATACCAACACTGAAGCTTTCTTT. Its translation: CAIRDTDTNTEAFF.

CDR3 sequence (DNA): TGTGCCAGCAGTCTCGGACAGGGTACCTTATCGGAAGCTTTCTTT. Residues: CASSLGQGTLSEAFF. This rearrangement joins TRBV27 to TRBJ1-1, with 8 bases aligning to TRBD1. Germline V CDR1 and CDR2: MNHEY, SMNVEV (reference sequence). The V and J ends lost 5 bases and 8 bases, in that order; junction bases with no gene match: 13. This CDR3 has 15 residues.

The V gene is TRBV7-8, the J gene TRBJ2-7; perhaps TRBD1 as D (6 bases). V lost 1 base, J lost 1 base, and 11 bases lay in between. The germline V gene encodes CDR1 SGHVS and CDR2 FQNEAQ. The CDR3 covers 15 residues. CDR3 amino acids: CASSLVQGSSYEQYF. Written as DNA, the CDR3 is TGTGCCAGCAGCTTAGTCCAGGGGAGTTCCTACGAGCAGTACTTC. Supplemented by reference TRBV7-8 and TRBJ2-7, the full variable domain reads GAGVSQSPRYKVAKRGQDVALRCDPISGHVSLFWYQQALGQGPEFLTYFQNEAQLDKSGLPSDRFFAERPEGSVSTLKIQRTQQEDSAVYLCASSLVQGSSYEQYFGPGTRLTVT.

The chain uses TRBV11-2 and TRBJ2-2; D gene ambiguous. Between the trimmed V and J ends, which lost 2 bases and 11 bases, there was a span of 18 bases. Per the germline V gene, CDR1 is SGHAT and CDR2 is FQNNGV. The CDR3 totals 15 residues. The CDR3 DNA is TGTGCCAGCAGCTTAAACCCCCAGGTTGGCAGAGAGCTGTTTTTT. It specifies CASSLNPQVGRELFF.